The 8 T cell receptor beta chains listed next were all sequenced from one sample in a study of cytomegalovirus exposure and HLA in healthy donors listed by TCRdb under 2017. Libraries were made using the immunoSEQ multiplex PCR assay. For the multiplex PCR, a mixture combining 60 forward primers for TCR Vbeta segments and 13 reverse primers for TCR Jbeta segments was used. As stored in TCRdb, this immuneACCESS dataset retains in-frame rearrangements with V and J assigned. A fraction of the clones does not appear; measured against another copy, unresolved V genes explain less than half of the discrepancy, and the remainder lacks a known reason. The table of this sample itemizes around 210,000 clones. The ten largest account for 1.1% of the sample. Sequencing was done on a sample of PBMCs. The receptors were gathered from a girl aged 2-10 years in good health and CMV-seropositive.

V is TRBV27 and J is TRBJ2-3; 9 nucleotides agree with TRBD2. V lost 0 bases and J lost 4; bases outside the gene matches: 2. Germline V gene sequence: CDR1 MNHEY, CDR2 SMNVEV (reference sequence). There are 15 residues in the CDR3. The CDR3 DNA reads as TGTGCCAGCAGTTTATCAGTAGCGGGAGCAGATACGCAGTATTTT. This encodes CASSLSVAGADTQYF.

The chain links TRBV27 to TRBJ2-6; D uncertain. Germline V gene sequence: CDR1 MNHEY, CDR2 SMNVEV (reference sequence). The CDR3 length is 16 residues. V lost 4 bases and J lost 4, with 14 bases in between. This chain's CDR3 is CASSSRPIGGANVLTF. The CDR3 nucleotides read TGTGCCAGCAGTTCGCGACCAATCGGGGGGGCCAACGTCCTGACTTTC.

V is TRBV28 and J is TRBJ2-7; 10 nucleotides agree with TRBD2. The junction had 24 bases not matched to a gene; V was cut back by 5 bases and J by 2 bases. CDR1 and CDR2 (germline): MDHEN, SYDVKM. CDR3 length equals 21 residues. In DNA form, the CDR3 reads TGTGCCAGCAGTCCACAGGGTCGGGGGTTAGCGGGAGGATCCCTCCCCTACGAGCAGTACTTC. Translation: CASSPQGRGLAGGSLPYEQYF. The whole variable domain, filled in from reference TRBV28 and TRBJ2-7, reads DVKVTQSSRYLVKRTGEKVFLECVQDMDHENMFWYRQDPGLGLRLIYFSYDVKMKEKGDIPEGYSVSREKKERFSLILESASTNQTSMYLCASSPQGRGLAGGSLPYEQYFGPGTRLTVT.

This rearrangement joins TRBV25-1 to TRBJ1-1, with 8 bases fitting TRBD1. The CDR3 extends over 17 amino acids. Germline CDR1 is MGHDK and CDR2 is SYGVNS. J lost 5 bases, V lost 3 bases, and 14 bases had no gene match. CDR3 residues: CASSDFKLGTGGTEAFF. CDR3 coding DNA: TGTGCCAGCAGTGATTTCAAATTGGGGACAGGCGGAACTGAAGCTTTCTTT.

The chain links TRBV9 to TRBJ1-2, with 8 bases fitting TRBD1. Germline assignment: CDR1 SGDLS and CDR2 YYNGEE. V dropped 2 bases and J dropped 0; count of bases not matched to a gene: 6. This CDR3 spans 16 amino acids. For the CDR3, the DNA is TGTGCCAGCAGCGTTCAAGGACAGGGTCCTAACTATGGCTACACCTTC. This codes for CASSVQGQGPNYGYTF.

The chain carries TRBV2 and TRBJ1-1; D is unresolved. The V and J ends lost 4 bases and 2 bases respectively, with 8 bases between them. The germline V gene has CDR1 SNHLY and CDR2 FYNNEI. This CDR3 is built from 13 residues. CDR3 region: CASSVGLNTEAFF. DNA of the CDR3: TGTGCCAGCAGTGTGGGCTTAAACACTGAAGCTTTCTTT.

The J gene is TRBJ2-1, the V gene TRBV2; 9 positions match TRBD2. Germline-derived CDR1 and CDR2 are SNHLY and FYNNEI. The CDR3 loop spans 17 amino acids. With 1 base clipped from V and 6 bases from J, the junction kept 10 bases outside the gene matches. CDR3 sequence reads: CASSEGLAGRGGNEQFF. The CDR3 region has the DNA TGTGCCAGCAGTGAAGGGCTAGCGGGAAGGGGCGGCAATGAGCAGTTCTTC.

This chain uses TRBV5-1 with TRBJ2-3, with a possible D match to TRBD2 (6 bases). Germline V gene sequence: CDR1 SGHRS, CDR2 YFSETQ. Trimming left V 4 bases short and J 2 bases short, with 14 bases between. The CDR3 runs to 15 residues. Here the CDR3 reads CASSAVGTLTDTQYF. CDR3 bases: TGCGCCAGCAGCGCGGTTGGGACTCTCACAGATACGCAGTATTTT.